One T cell receptor (beta chain) is described in this entry. The sample is drawn from a study of blood T cell repertoires in COVID-19. Study at large: Whether acute or convalescent, the COVID-19 samples came from the United States, Italy and Spain. Sample material is recorded as cDNA or gDNA derived from T cells, B-cell-depleted T cells, or PBMCs.

In the authors' workflow: For nucleated cells, counts were estimated from reference gene primer amplification. The data were produced by immunoSEQ multiplex PCR, yet TCRdb's version contains in-frame clones alone and is incomplete. Clonal size and the V and J genes are those of that table, whereas D and trimming came from the DNA. The sample comprises almost 200,000 clones, about 90% of which are singletons, and 0.65% to 0.95% rests with the top ten. The receptor comes from a woman in her 70s with acute or convalescent COVID-19. Sequenced material: peripheral blood.

The chain's CDR3 is CASSLTSFPDTQYF. CDR3 nucleotides: TGTGCCAGCAGCTTGACTAGTTTTCCAGATACGCAGTATTTT. The chain employs TRBV11-3 and TRBJ2-3; tentative D call: TRBD2 (6 bases). Between the trimmed V and J ends, which lost 3 bases and 4 bases, there was a span of 11 bases. This CDR3 spans 14 amino acids. Germline CDR1 is SGHNT and CDR2 is YENEEA.